The 17 T cell receptor beta chains given below trace back to one sample, sequenced in a study of memory CD4+ T cells and cytomegalovirus serostatus. Assay: immunoSEQ multiplex PCR; the TCRdb copy retains only in-frame clones and omits some. The data hold about 50,000 clones, with roughly 78% observed a single time. Single viable CD3+CD4+CD8-CD45RO+ cells were sorted as the memory CD4+ T cells. Sequencing was performed on memory CD4+ T cells from blood. The receptors were gathered from an adult in good health and CMV-seronegative.

This chain links TRBV28 with TRBJ2-2, with no clear D. V lost 5 bases and J 3 bases, leaving 7 bases between the germline ends. CDR1 MDHEN and CDR2 SYDVKM come from the germline V gene. This CDR3 region has 13 residues. The CDR3 reads CASSILHTGELFF. CDR3 nucleotides: TGTGCCAGCAGTATTCTACACACCGGGGAGCTGTTTTTT.

The chain joins TRBV19 to TRBJ2-1; possible D gene TRBD2, 6 bases. The CDR3 extends over 15 amino acids. Deletions cut 3 bases from V and 5 bases from J, with 14 bases between. The V gene's germline CDR1 is LNHDA and CDR2 SQIVND (reference sequence). As DNA, the CDR3 is TGTGCCAGTAGTATCAAGGGGAGGTCCGACAATGAGCAGTTCTTC. Translation gives CASSIKGRSDNEQFF.

This clone came up a few times. The J gene is TRBJ1-5, the V gene TRBV2, with 7 bases fitting TRBD1. Trimming cost V 4 bases and J 5 bases; bases outside gene matches: 5. This CDR3 has 14 residues. Germline V CDR1 and CDR2: SNHLY, FYNNEI. The CDR3 DNA reads TGTGCCAGCAGTGTATTAGGGGGCTATCAGCCCCAGCATTTT. It translates to CASSVLGGYQPQHF.

The genes are TRBV5-1 and TRBJ2-1; 11 bases are a match to TRBD1. With 4 bases clipped from V and 7 bases from J, the junction kept 4 bases outside the gene matches. Germline CDR1 reads SGHRS; CDR2 reads YFSETQ. This CDR3 contains 14 residues. This chain's CDR3 is CASSLRDRGNEQFF. The CDR3 DNA follows: TGCGCCAGCAGCCTCCGGGACAGGGGGAATGAGCAGTTCTTC.

The chain combines TRBV19 with TRBJ2-3, with a weak D call TRBD1 (6 bases). With 4 bases removed from V and 3 bases from J, the gap between germline ends came to 17 bases. The CDR3 is 16 amino acids. Germline V CDR1 and CDR2: LNHDA, SQIVND (reference sequence). As DNA, the CDR3 is TGTGCCAGTAGTAGGGGTACAGGGTTTCAAACAGATACGCAGTATTTT. Protein: CASSRGTGFQTDTQYF.

The rearrangement uses TRBV5-1 and TRBJ1-1; TRBD1 matches at 10 bases. CDR1 is SGHRS, CDR2 YFSETQ, per germline. V gave up 3 bases and J gave up 5 bases; unmatched junction bases: 13. This CDR3 comprises 17 residues. CDR3 sequence (DNA): TGCGCCAGCAGCTCACTGGGCTATGGACAGGGGGGGACTGAAGCTTTCTTT. Translation gives CASSSLGYGQGGTEAFF.

The chain has TRBV2 and TRBJ2-7, with D possibly TRBD2 on 6 matching bases. The V gene's germline CDR1 is SNHLY and CDR2 FYNNEI. The CDR3 contains 14 residues. The V end lost 6 bases, the J end lost 3 bases, and 15 bases lay between the germline ends. The CDR3 sequence: CASRMIAVNYEQYF. The DNA of the CDR3 is TGTGCCAGCAGGATGATAGCGGTGAACTACGAGCAGTACTTC. The complete variable domain, with remaining parts taken from reference TRBV2 and TRBJ2-7, reads EPEVTQTPSHQVTQMGQEVILRCVPISNHLYFYWYRQILGQKVEFLVSFYNNEISEKSEIFDDQFSVERPDGSNFTLKIRSTKLEDSAMYFCASRMIAVNYEQYFGPGTRLTVT.

The rearrangement links TRBV2 to TRBJ2-1, with TRBD2 matching 11 bases. V gave up 6 bases and J gave up 2 bases; unmatched junction bases: 12. The CDR3 loop spans 18 amino acids. CDR1 SNHLY and CDR2 FYNNEI come from the germline V gene. The CDR3 reads CASRGSAIAGGTYNEQFF. CDR3 nucleotides: TGTGCCAGCAGAGGAAGTGCTATAGCGGGAGGGACCTACAATGAGCAGTTCTTC. Full variable domain (outside the CDR3, taken from reference TRBV2 and TRBJ2-1): EPEVTQTPSHQVTQMGQEVILRCVPISNHLYFYWYRQILGQKVEFLVSFYNNEISEKSEIFDDQFSVERPDGSNFTLKIRSTKLEDSAMYFCASRGSAIAGGTYNEQFFGPGTRLTVL.

This clone was seen a few times. The chain uses TRBV2 and TRBJ2-2; 7 bases line up with TRBD1. CDR1 SNHLY and CDR2 FYNNEI come from the germline V gene. J gave up 6 bases and V 7 bases, and 11 bases lay outside the gene matches. This CDR3 contains 15 residues. In DNA form, the CDR3 reads TGTGCCAGCACCCGTACAGGGGTTTCTCCCGGGGAGCTGTTTTTT. Translation: CASTRTGVSPGELFF.

The CDR3 region has the DNA TGTGCCAGTAGGATCGACGGGGACCTGTACAATGAGCAGTTCTTC. It encodes CASRIDGDLYNEQFF. V is TRBV19 and J is TRBJ2-1; either TRBD1 or TRBD2 may fit D (5 bases each). V was clipped by 6 bases and J by 4 bases, with 16 bases between them. Germline V gene data show CDR1 as LNHDA and CDR2 as SQIVND (reference sequence). The CDR3 length is 15 residues.

The chain joins TRBV15 to TRBJ2-7; D is unresolved. The CDR3 extends over 16 amino acids. Germline V gives CDR1 LNHNV, CDR2 YYDKDF (reference sequence). Trimming pared 3 bases from V and 0 bases from J, leaving 15 bases between. CDR3 sequence (DNA): TGTGCCACCAGCAGTTCCTGGCCGTGGGTCTCCTACGAGCAGTACTTC. The encoded protein is CATSSSWPWVSYEQYF.

The V gene is TRBV5-6, the J gene TRBJ2-7; the match to TRBD2 covers 12 bases. CDR3 size: 19 residues. The junction had 14 bases not matched to a gene; V was cut back by 1 base and J by 3 bases. In germline, CDR1 is SGHDT, CDR2 YYEEEE. The CDR3 bases are TGTGCCAGCAGCTTGACGATATCAACTAGCGGGGGGAGGGACTACGAGCAGTACTTC. Amino acid sequence: CASSLTISTSGGRDYEQYF.

The rearrangement uses TRBV27 and TRBJ2-7; the D is unclear. V was shortened by 6 bases and J by 2 bases, with 11 bases between the two germline ends. Germline assignment: CDR1 MNHEY and CDR2 SMNVEV (reference sequence). The CDR3 sequence is 13 residues long. The CDR3 sequence is CASRTYSTYEQYF. As DNA, the CDR3 is TGTGCCAGCAGGACTTATTCCACCTACGAGCAGTACTTC.

This rearrangement joins TRBV6-1 to TRBJ2-7; 10 bases are shared with TRBD2. The CDR3 extends over 14 amino acids. Germline loops: CDR1 MNHNS, CDR2 SASEGT. The V gene end was trimmed by 4 bases and the J gene end by 2 bases; junction bases not matched to a gene: 2. CDR3 protein: CASSALAGAYEQYF. For the CDR3, the DNA is TGTGCCAGCAGTGCTCTAGCGGGAGCCTACGAGCAGTACTTC.

The rearrangement joins TRBV29-1 to TRBJ1-5, with TRBD1 matching 7 bases. Per germline, CDR1 SQVTM and CDR2 ANQGSEA. Trimming at V came to 7 bases and at J to 0 bases, leaving 3 bases not matched to a gene. CDR3 size: 13 residues. In DNA, the CDR3 is TGCAGCGCCGGGGACAGTAGCAATCAGCCCCAGCATTTT. Protein: CSAGDSSNQPQHF.

This chain links TRBV6-5 with TRBJ1-1, with TRBD1 identical over 8 bases. CDR3 length equals 14 residues. The germline gives CDR1 MNHEY, CDR2 SVGAGI. The junction had 6 bases not matched to a gene; V was cut back by 6 bases and J by 3 bases. CDR3 residues: CASRGTGSYTEAFF. In nucleotides, the CDR3 is TGTGCCAGCAGGGGGACAGGAAGTTACACTGAAGCTTTCTTT.

About this clone: The same CDR3 is also encoded by other DNA sequences in this sample. The chain is built from TRBV11-2 and TRBJ2-5; D gene ambiguous. Per the germline V gene, CDR1 is SGHAT and CDR2 is FQNNGV. V lost 5 bases and J lost 5, with 6 bases in between. This CDR3 comprises 11 residues. DNA for the CDR3: TGTGCCAGCAGCCTGTGGGAGACCCAGTACTTC. This codes for CASSLWETQYF.